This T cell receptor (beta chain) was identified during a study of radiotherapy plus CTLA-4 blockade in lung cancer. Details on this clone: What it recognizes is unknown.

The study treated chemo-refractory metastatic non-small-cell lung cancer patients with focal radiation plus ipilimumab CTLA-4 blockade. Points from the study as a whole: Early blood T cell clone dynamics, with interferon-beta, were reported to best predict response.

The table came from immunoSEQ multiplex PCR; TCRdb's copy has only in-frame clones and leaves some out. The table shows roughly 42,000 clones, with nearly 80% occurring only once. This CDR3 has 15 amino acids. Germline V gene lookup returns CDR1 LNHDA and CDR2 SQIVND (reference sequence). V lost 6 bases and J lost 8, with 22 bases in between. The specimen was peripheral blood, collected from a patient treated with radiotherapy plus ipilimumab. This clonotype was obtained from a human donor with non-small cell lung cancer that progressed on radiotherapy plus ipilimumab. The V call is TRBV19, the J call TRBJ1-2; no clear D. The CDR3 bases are TGTGCCAGTAGCTACGTTGACCCCAAACAGACCGGCTACACCTTC. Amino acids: CASSYVDPKQTGYTF.